A single T cell receptor (beta chain) is shown here with its context. These data come from a study of blood T cell repertoires in COVID-19. The wider study: The United States, Italy and Spain were the sources of the acute and convalescent COVID-19 samples. PBMCs, B-cell-depleted T cells, or T cells were the source of the cDNA or gDNA that made up the material.

As originally analysed: Amplifying reference gene primers gave estimates of nucleated cell counts. Assay: immunoSEQ multiplex PCR; the TCRdb copy retains only in-frame clones and omits some. That table gives V, J and clone size, and the DNA gave D and trimming. The sample has about 250,000 clones, 85% seen once. Germline assignment: CDR1 MDHEN and CDR2 SYDVKM. V was pared by 5 bases and J by 10 bases, with 20 bases between. This CDR3 comprises 14 residues. V is TRBV28 and J is TRBJ1-2; D remains unclear. The sequence derives from a man aged 50 to 59 with active or convalescent COVID-19. Sequenced: peripheral blood. CDR3 in DNA: TGTGCCAGCAGTCCTAAACCTTCCCCGATCGCCTACACCTTC. It is translated as CASSPKPSPIAYTF.